The T cell receptor (beta chain) described here comes from a study of shared clonotypes between healthy human individuals. Background on the study: Aged between 18 and 49, the donors were two women and a few men.

From germline, CDR1 is MNHEY and CDR2 SMNVEV (reference sequence). Trimming cost V 2 bases and J 5 bases, with 10 bases left between them. The CDR3 runs to 14 residues. The donor population consisted of healthy HIV-negative adults with no recent acute infections or vaccinations. Repertoires were generated with immunoSEQ multiplex PCR, while TCRdb's copy carries only in-frame clones and drops some. The sample includes approximately 1,500,000 clones, around 98% seen only once; the top ten take less than 0.55%. V and J are TRBV27 and TRBJ1-5; D perhaps matches TRBD1 (5 bases). Input material: naive CD4+ T cells sorted from blood. Sample subset: CD45RA+ positively selected. The clonotype was recovered from a man aged 25 to 40 in good health. CDR3 bases: TGTGCCAGCAGTTTAGCGGGGGGTTATCAGCCCCAGCATTTT. It yields the protein CASSLAGGYQPQHF.